The 23 T cell receptor beta chains given below trace back to one sample, sequenced in a study of blood T cell repertoires in COVID-19. The assay was immunoSEQ multiplex PCR, and TCRdb's table has in-frame clones only and misses some. The table includes tens of thousands of clones, roughly 80% detected once. The sequencing sample was made of peripheral blood. The origin of the receptors is a woman aged 60-70 years with acute or convalescent COVID-19.

J is TRBJ1-2 and V is TRBV6-5, with a tentative D call TRBD1 (6 bases). Germline lookup yields CDR1 MNHEY and CDR2 SVGAGI. This CDR3 is built from 14 residues. Between the trimmed V and J ends, which lost 8 bases and 2 bases, there was a span of 15 bases. The CDR3 region has the DNA TGTGCCAGCGGGGATAGGGGGGGAAACTATGGCTACACCTTC. This translates into CASGDRGGNYGYTF.

The chain has TRBV3-1 (or the pseudogene TRBV3-2) and TRBJ1-2; TRBD1 matches 11 bases. The junction had 7 bases not matched to a gene; V was cut back by 3 bases and J by 7 bases. Germline CDR1 and CDR2: LGHDT and YNNKEL (reference sequence). This CDR3 region has 15 residues. DNA for the CDR3: TGTGCCAGCAGCCATCTCGGGACAGGGGGTTTTGGCTACACCTTC. This gives the protein CASSHLGTGGFGYTF.

The chain recombines TRBV11-3 with TRBJ2-1; 7 bases line up with TRBD2. The CDR3 length is 13 residues. V lost 5 bases to trimming and J lost 7 bases; unmatched junction nucleotides: 5. Germline-derived CDR1 and CDR2 are SGHNT and YENEEA. CDR3 nucleotides: TGTGCCAGCAGCGGAGGGAGGGCTAATGAGCAGTTCTTC. Its protein is CASSGGRANEQFF.

This clone appeared a single time. The rearrangement uses TRBV6-5 and TRBJ1-1; TRBD1 aligns across 9 bases. V dropped 6 bases and J dropped 4; count of bases not matched to a gene: 6. The CDR3 extends over 14 amino acids. The V gene's germline CDR1 is MNHEY and CDR2 SVGAGI. CDR3 protein: CASRQTGGSTEAFF. Here the CDR3 DNA reads TGTGCCAGCAGGCAGACAGGGGGGAGCACTGAAGCTTTCTTT.

This clone was seen only a few times. The J gene is TRBJ1-1, the V gene TRBV20-1; TRBD1 aligns across 8 bases. This CDR3 region has 12 residues. V dropped 3 bases and J dropped 5; count of bases not matched to a gene: 2. Germline V gene sequence: CDR1 DFQATT, CDR2 SNEGSKA (reference sequence). CDR3 residues: CSASTGGTEAFF. CDR3 sequence (DNA): TGCAGTGCTAGTACAGGGGGGACTGAAGCTTTCTTT.

The rearrangement links TRBV24-1 to TRBJ2-2; the match to TRBD2 covers 10 bases. Germline trimming cut 3 bases from V and 5 bases from J; bases unmatched to any gene: 8. CDR1 and CDR2 from the germline V gene are KGHDR and SFDVKD. CDR3 length equals 17 residues. The CDR3 DNA reads as TGTGCCACCAGTGATCAGCGGGAGGGAATGGGGACCGGGGAGCTGTTTTTT. It codes for CATSDQREGMGTGELFF.

This chain joins TRBV10-1 and TRBJ1-1; no reliable D call. Germline V CDR1 and CDR2: WNHNN, SYGVQD (reference sequence). There are 14 residues in the CDR3. V was trimmed by 3 bases and J by 4 bases, leaving 12 bases between them. As DNA, the CDR3 is TGCGCCAGCAGTGACGAGGGTCGGAGCACTGAAGCTTTCTTT. This sequence encodes CASSDEGRSTEAFF.

This clone came up a few times. This chain links TRBV10-1 with TRBJ2-7; no definite D call. This CDR3 is built from 10 residues. CDR1 and CDR2 from the germline V gene are WNHNN and SYGVQD (reference sequence). V gave up 3 bases and J gave up 7 bases, with 4 bases separating them. The CDR3 reads CASSEYEQYF. The CDR3 DNA is TGCGCCAGCAGTGAATATGAGCAGTACTTC.

V usage is TRBV19 and J usage is TRBJ1-5; D is perhaps TRBD1 (5 bases). Germline V lookup: CDR1 LNHDA, CDR2 SQIVND (reference sequence). Trimming took off 3 bases at V and 4 bases at J, with 16 bases between the two ends. The CDR3 totals 16 residues. The CDR3, as DNA: TGTGCCAGTAGTATGCGGGGCAGTAGGCGAAATCAGCCCCAGCATTTT. This translates into CASSMRGSRRNQPQHF.

This chain links TRBV5-1 with TRBJ2-6, with D perhaps matching TRBD2 (6 bases). The V gene's germline CDR1 is SGHRS and CDR2 YFSETQ. The CDR3 runs 16 residues. V was trimmed by 4 bases and J by 0 bases, leaving 11 bases between them. The CDR3 bases are TGCGCCAGCAGCCCCGGGGGAGGCTCTGGGGCCAACGTCCTGACTTTC. Translation: CASSPGGGSGANVLTF.

V and J are TRBV28 and TRBJ1-2; 8 positions agree with TRBD1. This CDR3 region has 15 residues. Trimming took 5 bases from V and 8 from J; bases not matched to a gene: 13. The germline V gene encodes CDR1 MDHEN and CDR2 SYDVKM. The CDR3 sequence: CASSQSQTGVLGYTF. CDR3 coding DNA: TGTGCCAGCAGTCAATCACAGACAGGGGTTTTAGGCTACACCTTC.

J is TRBJ2-7 and V is TRBV7-9, with a tentative D call TRBD2 (6 bases). Germline CDR1 reads SEHNR; CDR2 reads FQNEAQ (reference sequence). The V and J ends lost 2 bases and 6 bases respectively, with 11 bases between them. The CDR3 is 13 residues long. CDR3 in amino acids: CASSLTGVTEQYF. The DNA for the CDR3 is TGTGCCAGCAGCTTAACGGGGGTAACCGAGCAGTACTTC.

The chain carries TRBV28 and TRBJ1-2, with D possibly being TRBD1 (6 bases). The CDR3 sequence is 12 residues long. Trimming removed 1 base from V and 8 bases from J, with 8 bases in between. Germline CDR1 reads MDHEN; CDR2 reads SYDVKM. CDR3 nucleotide sequence: TGTGCCAGCAGTTTATTGCAGGGGGGCTACACCTTC. It encodes CASSLLQGGYTF.

The chain links TRBV18 to TRBJ1-6; 10 bases line up with TRBD1. The V segment lost 2 bases and the J segment 10 bases; nucleotides outside the gene matches: 2. This CDR3 contains 14 residues. CDR1 is KGHSH, CDR2 LQKENI, per germline. CDR3 sequence reads: CASSPGTGESPLHF. The CDR3 DNA sequence: TGTGCCAGCTCACCAGGGACAGGGGAATCACCCCTCCACTTT. The full variable domain, completed using reference TRBV18 and TRBJ1-6, is NAGVMQNPRHLVRRRGQEARLRCSPMKGHSHVYWYRQLPEEGLKFMVYLQKENIIDESGMPKERFSAEFPKEGPSILRIQQVVRGDSAAYFCASSPGTGESPLHFGNGTRLTVT.

This chain connects TRBV7-6 to TRBJ2-2; D not certain. CDR3 length equals 16 residues. V lost 5 bases, J lost 1 base, and 14 bases lay in between. Germline V gives CDR1 SGHVS, CDR2 FNYEAQ. CDR3 coding DNA: TGTGCCAGCAGCGCCTCAAACACCTTGAACACCGGGGAGCTGTTTTTT. Its translation: CASSASNTLNTGELFF.

This sequence joins TRBV5-6 and TRBJ2-1; weak D call: TRBD2 (6 bases). The germline V gene has CDR1 SGHDT and CDR2 YYEEEE. The CDR3 extends over 15 amino acids. Trimming cost V 0 bases and J 3 bases, with 10 bases left between them. The CDR3 spells CASSLGLGVYNEQFF. The CDR3 nucleotides read TGTGCCAGCAGCTTGGGACTAGGGGTCTACAATGAGCAGTTCTTC.

The chain carries TRBV23-1 and TRBJ1-5; D gene ambiguous. TRBV23-1 falls under the ORF class, with uncertain function. This CDR3 has 17 residues. The V gene lost 2 bases and the J gene lost 0 bases, with 14 bases spanning the gap. This chain's CDR3 is CASSQLTRRASNQPQHF. Here the CDR3 DNA reads TGCGCCAGCAGTCAACTCACGAGGCGCGCTAGCAATCAGCCCCAGCATTTT.

The rearrangement uses TRBV5-8 and TRBJ2-5, with TRBD2 identical over 7 bases. The CDR3 loop spans 17 amino acids. Germline values: CDR1 SGHTS, CDR2 YDEGEE. J lost 0 bases, V lost 0 bases, and 8 bases had no gene match. The CDR3: CASSLVMAGRYQETQYF. CDR3 DNA: TGTGCCAGCAGCTTGGTCATGGCCGGGAGGTACCAAGAGACCCAGTACTTC.

This sequence joins TRBV19 and TRBJ1-6, with 9 bases matching TRBD1. The CDR3 sequence is 18 residues long. Germline assignment: CDR1 LNHDA and CDR2 SQIVND (reference sequence). The V gene end was trimmed by 5 bases and the J gene end by 7 bases; junction bases not matched to a gene: 15. CDR3 nucleotide sequence: TGTGCCAGTAGTGATCCCAGGAGGGGGACAGGGAAGAATTCACCCCTCCACTTT. This translates into CASSDPRRGTGKNSPLHF.

The rearrangement uses TRBV4-1 and TRBJ2-7; TRBD2 aligns across 12 bases. Germline lookup yields CDR1 MGHRA and CDR2 YSYEKL. Unmatched junction bases numbered 10, after V lost 3 bases and J lost 4 bases. The length of the CDR3 is 17 residues. The chain's CDR3 is CASSHLWGTSGWYEQYF. The CDR3 coding sequence is TGCGCCAGCAGCCACCTATGGGGGACTAGCGGGTGGTACGAGCAGTACTTC.

This clone was seen only once. The chain combines TRBV5-6 with TRBJ1-2; D is unresolved. The CDR3 is 14 amino acids. Trimming stripped 3 bases from V and 7 bases from J, with 16 bases between. Germline V gene lookup returns CDR1 SGHDT and CDR2 YYEEEE. As DNA, the CDR3 is TGTGCCAGCAGCTACACTGACATATTTTTTGGCTACACCTTC. It specifies CASSYTDIFFGYTF.

The V and J genes are TRBV7-8 and TRBJ2-7; a possible D gene is TRBD1 (6 bases). V was trimmed by 1 base and J by 7 bases, leaving 11 bases between them. This CDR3 comprises 13 residues. Looked up from germline, CDR1 is SGHVS and CDR2 is FQNEAQ. The CDR3 region has the DNA TGTGCCAGCAGCTTAGAGAGGACAGCTGAGCAGTACTTC. The encoded protein is CASSLERTAEQYF.

The chain carries TRBV7-2 and TRBJ2-4; D perhaps matches TRBD2 (6 bases). CDR1 and CDR2 from the germline V gene are SGHTA and FQGNSA. CDR3 size: 15 residues. Deletions cut 5 bases from V and 11 bases from J, with 22 bases between. The CDR3 DNA is TGTGCCAGCAGCGGTATGGCGGGGTCCGGGTTTGTTCAGTACTTC. Residues: CASSGMAGSGFVQYF. The full variable domain, rest sourced from reference TRBV7-2 and TRBJ2-4, is GAGVSQSPSNKVTEKGKDVELRCDPISGHTALYWYRQSLGQGLEFLIYFQGNSAPDKSGLPSDRFSAERTGGSVSTLTIQRTQQEDSAVYLCASSGMAGSGFVQYFGAGTRLSVL.